This TCR beta chain was sequenced in a study of tumor-infiltrating lymphocytes in primary liver carcinoma. About the study: Enrolled patients were male and female, aged 30 to 69 years.

This clonotype has ten or more counts. TCR beta cDNA came from roughly 550 ng total RNA, primed with a constant-region primer. Three rounds of nested multiplex PCR with slightly modified ARM-PCR produced TCR beta libraries. TRBV1-TRBV30 forward primers and a C-beta reverse primer were used in the first two PCR rounds, which each ran for nine to ten cycles. TCRdb passed the multiplex PCR reads through MiXCR, listing each CDR3 protein once. The sample has just over 300,000 distinct CDR3 sequences; 58% are singletons. From germline, CDR1 is ENHRY and CDR2 SYGVKD. Trimming pared 5 bases from V and 6 bases from J, leaving 11 bases between. The CDR3 is made up of 13 amino acids. RNA isolated from unsorted whole blood supplied the blood RNA, with germline DNA also extracted. What was collected before surgery was approximately 4 milliliters of peripheral blood.

The origin of this receptor is a woman between 25 and 40 years old with primary liver carcinoma and hepatitis B virus infection. The sample comprised peripheral blood. The chain is built from TRBV10-3 and TRBJ1-5; D might be TRBD1 (6 bases). CDR3 residues: CAISTDRTQPQHF. The CDR3, as DNA: TGTGCCATCAGTACTGACAGGACTCAGCCCCAGCATTTT.